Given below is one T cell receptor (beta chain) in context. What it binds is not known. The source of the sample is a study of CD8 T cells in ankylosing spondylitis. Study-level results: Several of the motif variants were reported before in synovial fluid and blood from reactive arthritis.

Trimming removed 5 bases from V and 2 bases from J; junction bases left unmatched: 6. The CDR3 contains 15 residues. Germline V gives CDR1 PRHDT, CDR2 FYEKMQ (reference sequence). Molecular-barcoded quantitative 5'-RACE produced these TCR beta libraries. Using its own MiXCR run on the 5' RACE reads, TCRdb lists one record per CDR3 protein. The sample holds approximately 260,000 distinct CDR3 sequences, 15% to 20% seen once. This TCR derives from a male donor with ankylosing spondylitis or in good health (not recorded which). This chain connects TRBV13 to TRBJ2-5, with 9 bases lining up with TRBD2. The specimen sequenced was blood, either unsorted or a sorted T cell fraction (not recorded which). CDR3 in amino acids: CASSPGTSLQETQYF. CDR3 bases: TGTGCCAGCAGCCCTGGGACTAGCCTTCAAGAGACCCAGTACTTC.